This is a list of T cell receptor beta chains from one sample in a study of blood T cell repertoires in COVID-19. Data came from immunoSEQ multiplex PCR; TCRdb stores just in-frame clones and leaves some out. The sample comprises about 330,000 clones, around 89% of which are singletons, and around 6.6% rests with the top ten. Sequenced material: peripheral blood. These TCRs come from a man in his late teens or twenties who had recovered from COVID-19. CDR3s include the opening cysteine and the closing phenylalanine or tryptophan. The D gene is left open where the match is weak. Clone size is given for some rows only: seen once, a few or many times, or a class if the clone is expanded.

abundance: -
v_gene: TRBV29-1
d_gene: -
j_gene: TRBJ2-3
CDR3nt: TGCAGCGTGGTCCTTCTAGCTAGCCTTTCCACAGATACGCAGTATTTT
CDR3aa: CSVVLLASLSTDTQYF

abundance: -
v_gene: TRBV6-2/TRBV6-3
d_gene: TRBD2
j_gene: TRBJ2-7
CDR3nt: TGTGCCAGCAGTTCGGGTTACGGGACTAGCGGGAGTTACGAGCAGTACTTC
CDR3aa: CASSSGYGTSGSYEQYF

abundance: -
v_gene: TRBV5-1
d_gene: -
j_gene: TRBJ1-1
CDR3nt: TGCGCCAGCAGCTTGGCCGGGGGGGACTATGAAGCTTTCTTT
CDR3aa: CASSLAGGDYEAFF

abundance: -
v_gene: TRBV6-5
d_gene: -
j_gene: TRBJ2-7
CDR3nt: TGTGCCAGCAGTAAGGACAGCTCCTACGAGCAGTACTTC
CDR3aa: CASSKDSSYEQYF

abundance: -
v_gene: TRBV7-2
d_gene: -
j_gene: TRBJ2-4
CDR3nt: TGTGCCAGCAGCTTAGAGGTGGGGGGTGGCAAAAACATTCAGTACTTC
CDR3aa: CASSLEVGGGKNIQYF

abundance: -
v_gene: TRBV6-2/TRBV6-3
d_gene: TRBD1
j_gene: TRBJ2-1
CDR3nt: TGTGCCAGCAGCCCCACGGGACAGTCCTACAATGAGCAGTTCTTC
CDR3aa: CASSPTGQSYNEQFF

abundance: -
v_gene: TRBV9
d_gene: TRBD1
j_gene: TRBJ2-1
CDR3nt: TGTGCCAGCAGCAGCTGGGACAGCAATGAGCAGTTCTTC
CDR3aa: CASSSWDSNEQFF

abundance: -
v_gene: TRBV12-1
d_gene: -
j_gene: TRBJ2-7
CDR3nt: TGTGCCAGCAGGGGGACTAGCGAAATCTACGAGCAGTACTTC
CDR3aa: CASRGTSEIYEQYF

abundance: once
v_gene: TRBV5-1
d_gene: -
j_gene: TRBJ1-4
CDR3nt: TGCGCCAGCAGCTTGGCACAGGTCGGTGAAAAACTGTTTTTT
CDR3aa: CASSLAQVGEKLFF

abundance: -
v_gene: TRBV11-2
d_gene: -
j_gene: TRBJ1-3
CDR3nt: TGTGCCAGCAGCTTAACCGGACAGCCCTCTGGAAACACCATATATTTT
CDR3aa: CASSLTGQPSGNTIYF

abundance: once
v_gene: TRBV5-1
d_gene: TRBD2
j_gene: TRBJ2-2
CDR3nt: TGCGCCAGCAGTTCTGGGGTGACTAGCGGGAACTCCGGGGAGCTGTTTTTT
CDR3aa: CASSSGVTSGNSGELFF

abundance: -
v_gene: TRBV30
d_gene: -
j_gene: TRBJ1-3
CDR3nt: TGTGCCTGGAGTGTCGGGTCTTCCGCTGGAAACACCATATATTTT
CDR3aa: CAWSVGSSAGNTIYF

abundance: -
v_gene: TRBV6-5
d_gene: -
j_gene: TRBJ1-2
CDR3nt: TGTGCCAGCAGTCCCTCGGCGGACTATGGCTACACCTTC
CDR3aa: CASSPSADYGYTF

abundance: few
v_gene: TRBV29-1
d_gene: TRBD2
j_gene: TRBJ2-3
CDR3nt: TGCAGCGTTGAACCTAGCGGTACAGATACGCAGTATTTT
CDR3aa: CSVEPSGTDTQYF

abundance: -
v_gene: TRBV9
d_gene: -
j_gene: TRBJ1-6
CDR3nt: TGTGCCAGCAGCCAGGCGAGCTCCTATAATTCACCCCTCCACTTT
CDR3aa: CASSQASSYNSPLHF

abundance: -
v_gene: TRBV5-5
d_gene: -
j_gene: TRBJ1-2
CDR3nt: TGTGCCAGCAGCTTTGTACAGATTCCTGGCTACACCTTC
CDR3aa: CASSFVQIPGYTF

abundance: -
v_gene: TRBV3-1/TRBV3-2
d_gene: -
j_gene: TRBJ1-2
CDR3nt: TGTGCCAGCAGCCTTGACGGGGGCTACACCTTC
CDR3aa: CASSLDGGYTF

abundance: -
v_gene: TRBV15
d_gene: -
j_gene: TRBJ2-7
CDR3nt: TGTGCCACCAGCCGACAGAGCTCCTACGAGCAGTACTTC
CDR3aa: CATSRQSSYEQYF

abundance: -
v_gene: TRBV6-5
d_gene: TRBD1
j_gene: TRBJ1-1
CDR3nt: TGTGCCAGCAGCCAGACAGGGGTGGACACTGAAGCTTTCTTT
CDR3aa: CASSQTGVDTEAFF

abundance: once
v_gene: TRBV7-8
d_gene: -
j_gene: TRBJ1-5
CDR3nt: TGTGCCAGCAGCTTAGCGAGGCAGAGAAATCAGCCCCAGCATTTT
CDR3aa: CASSLARQRNQPQHF

abundance: -
v_gene: TRBV7-8
d_gene: TRBD1
j_gene: TRBJ2-2
CDR3nt: TGTGCCAGCAGCCTAGGGACAGGGAACACCGGGGAGCTGTTTTTT
CDR3aa: CASSLGTGNTGELFF

abundance: -
v_gene: TRBV25-1
d_gene: TRBD1
j_gene: TRBJ2-7
CDR3nt: TGTGCCAGCACCCAAGGACAGGCCCCCTACGAGCAGTACTTC
CDR3aa: CASTQGQAPYEQYF

abundance: -
v_gene: TRBV10-1
d_gene: TRBD2
j_gene: TRBJ2-3
CDR3nt: TGCGCCAGCAGTAGGCTAGCGGGAGGGCAGGGCACAGATACGCAGTATTTT
CDR3aa: CASSRLAGGQGTDTQYF

abundance: -
v_gene: TRBV6-2/TRBV6-3
d_gene: -
j_gene: TRBJ2-2
CDR3nt: TGTGCCAGCAGTTACCAGAACAGGGACACCGGGGAGCTGTTTTTT
CDR3aa: CASSYQNRDTGELFF

abundance: -
v_gene: TRBV4-3
d_gene: TRBD2
j_gene: TRBJ2-1
CDR3nt: TGCGCCAGCAGGAGTTCTAGCGGGGGGTTTGATGAGCAGTTCTTC
CDR3aa: CASRSSSGGFDEQFF

abundance: -
v_gene: TRBV10-3
d_gene: TRBD1
j_gene: TRBJ1-5
CDR3nt: TGTGCCATCAGTGAAGGGACAGAAAGCCAGCCCCAGCATTTT
CDR3aa: CAISEGTESQPQHF

abundance: once
v_gene: TRBV29-1
d_gene: TRBD1
j_gene: TRBJ2-5
CDR3nt: TGCAGCGTTAGACAGGGGGGTCCAGAGACCCAGTACTTC
CDR3aa: CSVRQGGPETQYF

abundance: once
v_gene: TRBV5-1
d_gene: TRBD2
j_gene: TRBJ2-1
CDR3nt: TGCGCCAGCAGCGAGGGACTAGCGGGGGCCTACAATGAGCAGTTCTTC
CDR3aa: CASSEGLAGAYNEQFF

abundance: -
v_gene: TRBV10-2
d_gene: -
j_gene: TRBJ1-6
CDR3nt: TGCGCCAGCAGTGAGCTAGGGGATAATTCACCCCTCCACTTT
CDR3aa: CASSELGDNSPLHF

abundance: few
v_gene: TRBV7-9
d_gene: TRBD1
j_gene: TRBJ1-4
CDR3nt: TGTGCCAGCAGCTTAAACTCCGGGACAGTGGGGTTTTTT
CDR3aa: CASSLNSGTVGFF

abundance: -
v_gene: TRBV19
d_gene: -
j_gene: TRBJ2-1
CDR3nt: TGTGCCAGTAGTACGCCCACTAGCCCCTCCTACAATGAGCAGTTCTTC
CDR3aa: CASSTPTSPSYNEQFF

abundance: -
v_gene: TRBV3-1/TRBV3-2
d_gene: TRBD2
j_gene: TRBJ2-3
CDR3nt: TGTGCCAGCAGCCAGGGACTAGTAGCAGATACGCAGTATTTT
CDR3aa: CASSQGLVADTQYF

abundance: -
v_gene: TRBV2
d_gene: -
j_gene: TRBJ1-2
CDR3nt: TGTGCCAGCAGTGATAAAGGACAGCGGAATCTAGGCTATGGCTACACCTTC
CDR3aa: CASSDKGQRNLGYGYTF

abundance: -
v_gene: TRBV25-1
d_gene: -
j_gene: TRBJ1-2
CDR3nt: TGTGCCAGCAGTACACAGGCCAAAAACCACACTAACTATGGCTACACCTTC
CDR3aa: CASSTQAKNHTNYGYTF

abundance: once
v_gene: TRBV28
d_gene: TRBD1
j_gene: TRBJ2-5
CDR3nt: TGTGCCAGCAGTTTAGGACAGGAAGAGACCCAGTACTTC
CDR3aa: CASSLGQEETQYF

abundance: -
v_gene: TRBV7-8
d_gene: -
j_gene: TRBJ1-1
CDR3nt: TGTGCCAGCAGCCAAGGGGGAACTGAAGCTTTCTTT
CDR3aa: CASSQGGTEAFF

abundance: once
v_gene: TRBV6-5
d_gene: TRBD2
j_gene: TRBJ2-2
CDR3nt: TGTGCCAGCAGTAGAGCGGGGGTGGCTGGCGGGGAGCTGTTTTTT
CDR3aa: CASSRAGVAGGELFF

abundance: once
v_gene: TRBV5-4
d_gene: TRBD1
j_gene: TRBJ1-6
CDR3nt: TGTGCCAGCAGCTTGGCGGGACAGGGGGGCTCACCCCTCCACTTT
CDR3aa: CASSLAGQGGSPLHF

abundance: -
v_gene: TRBV7-9
d_gene: -
j_gene: TRBJ2-3
CDR3nt: TGTGCCAGCATCGGCGGGGCCGGGAATACGCAGTATTTT
CDR3aa: CASIGGAGNTQYF

abundance: -
v_gene: TRBV29-1
d_gene: -
j_gene: TRBJ1-1
CDR3nt: TGCAGCGTGACAACGAACACTGAAGCTTTCTTT
CDR3aa: CSVTTNTEAFF

abundance: -
v_gene: TRBV7-9
d_gene: -
j_gene: TRBJ2-2
CDR3nt: TGTGCCAGCAGCTTCGGGATCGGGGAGCTGTTTTTT
CDR3aa: CASSFGIGELFF

abundance: -
v_gene: TRBV29-1
d_gene: TRBD1
j_gene: TRBJ1-2
CDR3nt: TGCAGCGCTGTGGGGGACAGTTACTATGGCTACACCTTC
CDR3aa: CSAVGDSYYGYTF

abundance: -
v_gene: TRBV21-1
d_gene: -
j_gene: TRBJ1-1
CDR3nt: TGTGCCAGCACCCGGGGTTGCACTGAAGCTTTCTTT
CDR3aa: CASTRGCTEAFF

abundance: few
v_gene: TRBV5-5
d_gene: -
j_gene: TRBJ1-4
CDR3nt: TGTGCCAGCAGCTTGGGCTCAGGGGCGGGAACTAATGAAAAACTGTTTTTT
CDR3aa: CASSLGSGAGTNEKLFF

abundance: -
v_gene: TRBV13
d_gene: -
j_gene: TRBJ1-1
CDR3nt: TGTGCCAGCAGCTTAGGGACTACAGCCGAAGCTTTCTTT
CDR3aa: CASSLGTTAEAFF

abundance: -
v_gene: TRBV7-9
d_gene: TRBD1
j_gene: TRBJ1-4
CDR3nt: TGTGCCAGCAGCCTACTCACAGGGGGCGGAGGTGAAAAACTGTTTTTT
CDR3aa: CASSLLTGGGGEKLFF

abundance: few
v_gene: TRBV5-1
d_gene: -
j_gene: TRBJ1-3
CDR3nt: TGCGCCAGCAGCTCCCCTTCAGGGGATTTCTCTGGAAACACCATATATTTT
CDR3aa: CASSSPSGDFSGNTIYF

abundance: -
v_gene: TRBV24-1
d_gene: TRBD1
j_gene: TRBJ2-5
CDR3nt: TGTGCCACCAGTGAGGGAGGACAGGGGCAGGTTAGGGAGACCCAGTACTTC
CDR3aa: CATSEGGQGQVRETQYF

abundance: -
v_gene: TRBV10-3
d_gene: -
j_gene: TRBJ1-2
CDR3nt: TGTGCCATCCGCGGGGATGGCTACACCTTC
CDR3aa: CAIRGDGYTF

abundance: -
v_gene: TRBV27
d_gene: -
j_gene: TRBJ2-7
CDR3nt: TGTGCCAGCGGGTTTCCCGCCGGACAGACCTCCTACGAGCAGTACTTC
CDR3aa: CASGFPAGQTSYEQYF

abundance: few
v_gene: TRBV7-9
d_gene: TRBD1
j_gene: TRBJ1-5
CDR3nt: TGTGCCAGCAGCACGGCAGGGGGAAGACAGCCCCAGCATTTT
CDR3aa: CASSTAGGRQPQHF